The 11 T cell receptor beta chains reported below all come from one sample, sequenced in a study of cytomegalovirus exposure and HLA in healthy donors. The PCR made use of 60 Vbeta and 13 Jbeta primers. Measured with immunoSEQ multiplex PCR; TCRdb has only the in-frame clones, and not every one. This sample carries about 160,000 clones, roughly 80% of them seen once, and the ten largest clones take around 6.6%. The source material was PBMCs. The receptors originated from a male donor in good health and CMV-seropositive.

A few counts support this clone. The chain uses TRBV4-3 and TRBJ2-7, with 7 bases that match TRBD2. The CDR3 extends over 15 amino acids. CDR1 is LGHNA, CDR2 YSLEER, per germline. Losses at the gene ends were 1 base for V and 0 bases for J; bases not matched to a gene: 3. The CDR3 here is CASSQGAGASYEQYF. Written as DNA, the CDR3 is TGCGCCAGCAGCCAAGGGGCGGGAGCCTCCTACGAGCAGTACTTC.

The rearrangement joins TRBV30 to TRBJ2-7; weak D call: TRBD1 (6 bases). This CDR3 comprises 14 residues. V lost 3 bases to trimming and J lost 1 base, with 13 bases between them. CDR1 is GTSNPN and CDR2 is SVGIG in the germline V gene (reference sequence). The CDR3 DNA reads TGTGCCTGGAGGCCCAGGGGTACGTCCTACGAGCAGTACTTC. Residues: CAWRPRGTSYEQYF.

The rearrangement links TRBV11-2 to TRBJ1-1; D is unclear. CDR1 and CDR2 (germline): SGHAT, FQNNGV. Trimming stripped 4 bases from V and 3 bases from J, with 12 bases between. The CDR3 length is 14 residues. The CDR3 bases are TGTGCCAGCAGCTCTACTACCGGGGACACTGAAGCTTTCTTT. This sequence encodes CASSSTTGDTEAFF.

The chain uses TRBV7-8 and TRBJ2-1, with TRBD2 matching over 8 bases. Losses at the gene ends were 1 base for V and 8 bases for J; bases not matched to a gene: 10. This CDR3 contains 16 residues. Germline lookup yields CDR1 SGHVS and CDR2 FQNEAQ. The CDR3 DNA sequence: TGTGCCAGCAGCTTAGGGAGCAGCGGGAGTGGCCATGAGCAGTTCTTC. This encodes CASSLGSSGSGHEQFF.

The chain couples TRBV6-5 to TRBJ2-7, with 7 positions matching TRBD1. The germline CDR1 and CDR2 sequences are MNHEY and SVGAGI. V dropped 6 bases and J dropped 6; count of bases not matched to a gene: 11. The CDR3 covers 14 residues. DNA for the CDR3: TGTGCCAGCAGCCGGACAGGTACAGTCTCCGAGCAGTACTTC. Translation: CASSRTGTVSEQYF.

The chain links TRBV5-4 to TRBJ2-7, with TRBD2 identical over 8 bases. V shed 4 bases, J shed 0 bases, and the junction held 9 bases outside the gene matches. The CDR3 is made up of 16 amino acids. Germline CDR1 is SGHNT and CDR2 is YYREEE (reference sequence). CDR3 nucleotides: TGTGCCAGCAGCCTCCTAGCGGGCGCTAGCTCCTACGAGCAGTACTTC. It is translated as CASSLLAGASSYEQYF.

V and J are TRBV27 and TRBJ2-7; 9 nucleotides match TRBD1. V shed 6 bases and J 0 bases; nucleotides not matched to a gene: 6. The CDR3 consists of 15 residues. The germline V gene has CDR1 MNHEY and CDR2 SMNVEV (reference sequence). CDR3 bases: TGTGCCAGCAGATCACAGGGGGCCGGCTCCTACGAGCAGTACTTC. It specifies CASRSQGAGSYEQYF.

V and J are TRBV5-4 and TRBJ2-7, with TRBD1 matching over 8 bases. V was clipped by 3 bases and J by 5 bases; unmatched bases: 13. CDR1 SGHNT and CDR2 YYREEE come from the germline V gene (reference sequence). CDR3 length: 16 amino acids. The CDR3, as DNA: TGTGCCAGCAGCTCGCGTACGACAGGGGTTACCCACGAGCAGTACTTC. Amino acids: CASSSRTTGVTHEQYF.

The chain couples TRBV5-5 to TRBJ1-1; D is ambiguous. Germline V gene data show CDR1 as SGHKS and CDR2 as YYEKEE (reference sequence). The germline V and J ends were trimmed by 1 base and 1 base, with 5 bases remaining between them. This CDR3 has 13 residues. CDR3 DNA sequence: TGTGCCAGCAGCTTGTCCCAGAACACTGAAGCTTTCTTT. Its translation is CASSLSQNTEAFF.

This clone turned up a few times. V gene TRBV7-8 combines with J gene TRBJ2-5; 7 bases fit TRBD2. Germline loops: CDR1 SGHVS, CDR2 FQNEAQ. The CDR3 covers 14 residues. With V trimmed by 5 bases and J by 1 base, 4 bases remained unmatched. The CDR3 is CASSTSVLQETQYF. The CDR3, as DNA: TGTGCCAGCAGCACTAGCGTTCTCCAAGAGACCCAGTACTTC.

CDR3 DNA: TGTGCCAGCAGCGTCCAGGGTAGGGACACTGAAGCTTTCTTT. Protein sequence: CASSVQGRDTEAFF. The J gene is TRBJ1-1, the V gene TRBV7-2; a possible D gene is TRBD1 (5 bases). CDR1 SGHTA and CDR2 FQGNSA come from the germline V gene. V was cut by 5 bases and J by 3 bases, with 13 bases left in between. This CDR3 spans 14 amino acids.